These T cell receptor beta chains were read from a single sample in a study of cytomegalovirus exposure and HLA in healthy donors. Profiling relied on immunoSEQ multiplex PCR, and the TCRdb table lists in-frame clones only, not all of them. This sample has some 120,000 clones, with about 73% found just once. The sequenced material came from PBMCs. Source of these receptors: a woman aged 40 to 50 in good health and CMV-seropositive. The conserved cysteine and the conserved F or W are not part of the CDR3 here. Each record gives: CDR3 protein, J gene, V gene, D gene. A D gene is named only where the DNA matches it firmly.

cdr3_aa: ASSTHRASGYGYT
j_call: TRBJ1-2
v_call: TRBV21-1
d_call: NA

cdr3_aa: ASSWEDRIAGNTIY
j_call: TRBJ1-3
v_call: TRBV7-2
d_call: TRBD1

cdr3_aa: ATSINRAYEQY
j_call: TRBJ2-7
v_call: TRBV15
d_call: NA

cdr3_aa: ASSVGGGNEKLF
j_call: TRBJ1-4
v_call: TRBV9
d_call: NA

cdr3_aa: ASSVWGDNNSPLH
j_call: TRBJ1-6
v_call: TRBV9
d_call: NA

cdr3_aa: ASSLGLAGDTQY
j_call: TRBJ2-3
v_call: TRBV11-2
d_call: TRBD2

cdr3_aa: ASSSTGGNTNSPLH
j_call: TRBJ1-6
v_call: TRBV6-5
d_call: TRBD1

cdr3_aa: SVVRGALDEQY
j_call: TRBJ2-7
v_call: TRBV29-1
d_call: NA

cdr3_aa: ASSLNRGSYEQY
j_call: TRBJ2-7
v_call: TRBV7-3
d_call: TRBD1

cdr3_aa: ASSPDGGNTEAF
j_call: TRBJ1-1
v_call: TRBV7-6
d_call: NA

cdr3_aa: ASSPHIRDNHNEQF
j_call: TRBJ2-1
v_call: TRBV4-1
d_call: NA

cdr3_aa: ASSSSQGAVDTEAF
j_call: TRBJ1-1
v_call: TRBV7-2
d_call: TRBD1

cdr3_aa: ASSQQGTRGDEQY
j_call: TRBJ2-7
v_call: TRBV4-1
d_call: NA

cdr3_aa: ASSGGRQVPDTQY
j_call: TRBJ2-3
v_call: TRBV25-1
d_call: NA

cdr3_aa: ASTDRYTEAF
j_call: TRBJ1-1
v_call: TRBV7-8
d_call: NA

cdr3_aa: ASSQEARSYNEQF
j_call: TRBJ2-1
v_call: TRBV4-2
d_call: NA

cdr3_aa: ASSDTSGYNEQF
j_call: TRBJ2-1
v_call: TRBV6-4
d_call: NA

cdr3_aa: ASSFLGTTQETQY
j_call: TRBJ2-5
v_call: TRBV5-4
d_call: TRBD2

cdr3_aa: ASTLGARGETQY
j_call: TRBJ2-5
v_call: TRBV6-6
d_call: NA

cdr3_aa: ASRTGNLGSPLH
j_call: TRBJ1-6
v_call: TRBV6-6
d_call: TRBD1

cdr3_aa: ASSPQTGKDQYEQY
j_call: TRBJ2-7
v_call: TRBV18
d_call: NA

cdr3_aa: ASTELAGELF
j_call: TRBJ2-2
v_call: TRBV28
d_call: NA

cdr3_aa: ASSVSLDTEAF
j_call: TRBJ1-1
v_call: TRBV25-1
d_call: NA

cdr3_aa: ATLDREGYT
j_call: TRBJ1-2
v_call: TRBV10-3
d_call: TRBD1

cdr3_aa: ASSLGAGRDEQY
j_call: TRBJ2-7
v_call: TRBV5-4
d_call: NA

cdr3_aa: ASSQENGFEKLF
j_call: TRBJ1-4
v_call: TRBV4-3
d_call: NA

cdr3_aa: ASSVVPEGGELF
j_call: TRBJ2-2
v_call: TRBV6-4
d_call: NA